This T cell receptor (beta chain) stems from a study of blood T cell repertoires in COVID-19 (dated by TCRdb to about 2020). General notes on the study: The collaborator samples originated in the United States, Italy and Spain and spanned the acute and convalescent phases of COVID-19. Where available, HLA class I and class II types were obtained from metadata supplied by the sample provider rather than from assay-based typing. Nearly every sample came with metadata listing a de-identified subject ID, COVID-19 status, age in years and sex. The samples were drawn from two sources: the first 160 participants of the ongoing ImmuneRACE study, and 1,200 or so subjects contributed by 6 global collaborators. The repertoires were made available in a free public database intended to serve as a resource for research on the immune response to SARS-CoV-2. Subjects who had been exposed to COVID-19, were actively infected with it, or had recovered from it provided the deeply sampled blood TCRbeta repertoires that made up the dataset. The material from the prospective study consisted of cDNA or gDNA derived from T cells, B-cell-depleted T cells, or PBMCs. The research as a whole found: How much clinical and demographic metadata was included differed by source and by participant, and the metadata was provided uncurated.

TCRbeta CDR3 regions were amplified from genomic DNA by means of the immunoSEQ Assay, a bias-controlled multiplex PCR. Processing in the source paper ran as follows. The number of nucleated cells in each sample was estimated by amplification of reference gene primers within the assay. Sequence reads were collapsed and filtered to measure the absolute abundance of every unique TCRbeta CDR3 rearrangement. Productive Simpson clonality was computed per sample as the square root of Simpson's diversity index over productive rearrangements. TCRdb retrieved this table from immuneACCESS and kept in-frame rearrangements only. Not all clones are present; in checked studies, unresolved V genes account for under half, and no reason is known for the remainder. The DNA gave D and trimming, while V, J and clone size come from that table. The sample table records some 96,000 clones; almost 90% of these occur just once. Together, the top ten hold 5% of the sample.

According to the germline V gene, CDR1 reads SGHDN and CDR2 reads FVKESK. From cysteine to phenylalanine, the CDR3 is 13 amino acids long. Just CDR3 DNA is preserved here, 39 bases in frame from base 1. Relative to germline, V is missing 4 bases and J is missing 4 bases, with 2 bases of the junction outside any gene match. Whole blood was collected in K2EDTA tubes by collaborating institutions according to the institutions' own protocols. For TCRbeta analysis, collaborators shipped samples in one of three forms: frozen whole blood, isolated PBMCs, or DNA extracted from either of those sample types. Notes on this clone: Its antigen remains unidentified. No much larger clone exists at a distance of one base, and base qualities are not known.

Source material: peripheral blood. This receptor was taken from a human donor in a cohort sampled during active COVID-19. This receptor chain uses TRBV14 and TRBJ1-1, with TRBD1 matching 8 junction bases. DNA sequence: TGTGCCAGCAGCCTTGACAGGGGCACTGAAGCTTTCTTT. Translated, this gives CASSLDRGTEAFF.